A selection of T cell receptor beta chains follows, all from one sample in a study of technical replicates of blood from a handful of donors. Sequenced by immunoSEQ multiplex PCR; TCRdb stores in-frame clones only, minus some. Counted here are about 69,000 clones, around nine tenths occurring once; the ten biggest clones make up approximately 4.6%. The material sequenced was PBMCs. These receptors all come from a human donor in good health. Some clones in this sample may be carry-over from other donors' samples. Each CDR3 is given with its conserved first and last residue. A D gene is named only where the DNA matches it firmly. Rows may omit the clone size; those that give it use once, few, many or a size class.

once	TRBV29-1	TRBJ2-5	.	13	CSAPSPDKETQYF	TGCAGCGCCCCGAGCCCAGACAAAGAGACCCAGTACTTC
.	TRBV11-2	TRBJ2-5	TRBD1	16	CASRRGQGAKQETQYF	TGTGCCAGCAGACGTGGACAGGGGGCCAAGCAAGAGACCCAGTACTTC
few	TRBV5-1	TRBJ2-7	.	14	CASSLVGSQREQYF	TGCGCCAGCAGCTTGGTGGGGAGCCAGCGGGAGCAGTACTTC
.	TRBV7-8	TRBJ2-5	.	17	CASTSQRSWFGVETQYF	TGTGCCAGCACCTCCCAACGGTCCTGGTTCGGGGTGGAGACCCAGTACTTC
.	TRBV9	TRBJ2-3	.	13	CASSVGRADTQYF	TGTGCCAGCAGCGTAGGCAGGGCAGATACGCAGTATTTT
.	TRBV19	TRBJ2-1	TRBD2	15	CASSFLAGGLDEQFF	TGTGCCAGTAGTTTCCTAGCGGGGGGCTTAGATGAGCAGTTCTTC
.	TRBV5-4	TRBJ2-5	.	11	CASSLSETQYF	TGTGCCAGCAGCTTGTCGGAGACCCAGTACTTC
.	TRBV11-2	TRBJ2-1	TRBD2	17	CASSLDSLAGNYNEQFF	TGTGCCAGCAGCTTAGACTCCCTAGCGGGAAACTACAATGAGCAGTTCTTC
.	TRBV4-1	TRBJ1-2	.	15	CASSQVSGGEFGYTF	TGCGCCAGCAGCCAAGTCAGTGGGGGGGAATTTGGCTACACCTTC
.	TRBV18	TRBJ2-7	.	13	CASSPTGGYEQYF	TGTGCCAGCTCACCAACCGGCGGCTACGAGCAGTACTTC
.	TRBV4-3	TRBJ2-2	TRBD1	16	CASSQEGQGTTGELFF	TGCGCCAGCAGCCAAGAAGGACAGGGAACCACCGGGGAGCTGTTTTTT
.	TRBV2	TRBJ1-4	.	13	CASSALENEKLFF	TGTGCCAGCAGTGCCCTCGAGAATGAAAAACTGTTTTTT
.	TRBV7-2	TRBJ1-5	.	14	CASSLDSSNQPQHF	TGTGCCAGCAGCTTGGACAGCAGCAATCAGCCCCAGCATTTT
.	TRBV5-4	TRBJ2-1	TRBD1	15	CASTQDRGAYNEQFF	TGTGCCAGCACCCAAGACAGGGGGGCCTACAATGAGCAGTTCTTC
.	TRBV6-5	TRBJ2-3	.	14	CASSYSRDMDTQYF	TGTGCCAGCAGTTACTCGCGGGATATGGATACGCAGTATTTT
.	TRBV29-1	TRBJ1-1	.	14	CSVHTLYSNTEAFF	TGCAGCGTCCACACCTTATACAGTAACACTGAAGCTTTCTTT
once	TRBV29-1	TRBJ1-1	.	12	CSVLWEAPEAFF	TGCAGCGTGTTGTGGGAGGCCCCTGAAGCTTTCTTT
.	TRBV6-6	TRBJ2-2	.	14	CASLGRENTGELFF	TGTGCCAGCCTGGGCAGGGAGAACACCGGGGAGCTGTTTTTT
.	TRBV27	TRBJ1-2	.	13	CASSINRVYGYTF	TGTGCCAGCAGTATCAACAGGGTTTATGGCTACACCTTC
few	TRBV7-9	TRBJ2-7	.	14	CASSKDRSRYEQYF	TGTGCCAGCAGCAAAGACAGATCTCGGTACGAGCAGTACTTC
once	TRBV5-1	TRBJ1-1	.	15	CASSLGGFGNTEAFF	TGCGCCAGCAGCTTGGGAGGGTTTGGAAACACTGAAGCTTTCTTT
.	TRBV7-6	TRBJ1-3	.	15	CASSTVPGNGNTIYF	TGTGCCAGCAGTACTGTTCCGGGAAACGGAAACACCATATATTTT
.	TRBV7-2	TRBJ2-7	.	14	CASSLGQASYEQYF	TGTGCCAGCAGCTTAGGGCAGGCCTCCTACGAGCAGTACTTC
.	TRBV4-2	TRBJ2-6	TRBD2	16	CASSQEAGGGANVLTF	TGTGCCAGCAGCCAAGAGGCGGGAGGTGGGGCCAACGTCCTGACTTTC
.	TRBV9	TRBJ2-7	.	14	CASSVATGSYEQYF	TGTGCCAGCAGCGTAGCTACAGGCTCCTACGAGCAGTACTTC
.	TRBV5-1	TRBJ2-7	.	13	CASRPWGQHEQYF	TGCGCCAGCAGGCCGTGGGGGCAACACGAGCAGTACTTC
.	TRBV15	TRBJ2-7	TRBD2	15	CATSLGGRDSYEQYF	TGTGCCACCAGCCTAGGCGGGAGGGACTCCTACGAGCAGTACTTC
.	TRBV4-2	TRBJ1-2	.	14	CASSQGQGGYGYTF	TGTGCCAGCAGCCAAGGGCAGGGCGGCTATGGCTACACCTTC
.	TRBV4-1	TRBJ1-1	.	13	CASSRQVDTEAFF	TGCGCCAGCAGCCGACAGGTGGATACTGAAGCTTTCTTT
.	TRBV10-3	TRBJ2-7	TRBD2	20	CAISESPGLAGTWSSYEQYF	TGTGCCATCAGTGAGTCCCCGGGACTAGCGGGTACTTGGAGCTCCTACGAGCAGTACTTC
.	TRBV4-1	TRBJ1-2	.	15	CASSQPTLTSYGYTF	TGCGCCAGCAGCCAACCGACTCTAACCTCCTATGGCTACACCTTC
.	TRBV10-3	TRBJ1-2	TRBD1	17	CAISARTGGEADYGYTF	TGTGCCATCAGTGCTAGGACAGGGGGCGAGGCGGACTATGGCTACACCTTC
.	TRBV7-2	TRBJ1-5	TRBD1	15	CASSLGTGTEQPQHF	TGTGCCAGCAGCTTAGGAACAGGGACAGAACAGCCCCAGCATTTT
.	TRBV9	TRBJ2-3	TRBD2	16	CASSVAAGRGTDTQYF	TGTGCCAGCAGCGTAGCGGCAGGGAGGGGCACAGATACGCAGTATTTT
.	TRBV14	TRBJ2-1	TRBD2	15	CASSFLAGAYNEQFF	TGTGCCAGCAGCTTTTTAGCGGGGGCTTACAATGAGCAGTTCTTC
.	TRBV20-1	TRBJ1-3	.	11	CSARAYSTIYF	TGCAGTGCTAGGGCATATTCCACCATATATTTT
few	TRBV20-1	TRBJ1-1	.	11	CSARYGTEAFF	TGCAGTGCTAGGTACGGGACTGAAGCTTTCTTT